One and the same sample provided the 18 T cell receptor beta chains below, sequenced in a study of T cells in Graves' hyperthyroidism and ophthalmopathy (dated by TCRdb to the late 2010s). Libraries were prepared through multiplex PCR. The listed sequencing device is Illumina HiSeq 2000. The TCR beta CDR3 regions were amplified from RNA transcripts. A first-round RT-PCR of the TCR CDR3 used the HTBI primer set with the Qiagen OneStep RT-PCR kit. TCRdb reanalyzed the raw reads on its own, using fastp at Q25 for trimming and MiXCR for clone calling, and kept in-frame beta chains. Each record represents a unique CDR3 protein, reported with the most common genes and DNA among its rows. Present in this sample are about 95,000 distinct CDR3 sequences, roughly 40% of which were seen just once. 10% to 13% of the sample belongs to the ten largest clones. Sequencing was done on a sample of peripheral blood or thyroid tissue (not recorded which). The receptors here all came from a woman aged 25 to 45 with Graves' hyperthyroidism.

In its sample, this clonotype was seen many times. The V and J genes are TRBV5-1 and TRBJ1-5, with unresolved D. CDR1 SGHRS and CDR2 YFSETQ come from the germline V gene. Trimming stripped 4 bases from V and 6 bases from J, with 14 bases between. The CDR3 is 14 amino acids. CDR3 protein: CASSPEGFIQPQHF. In DNA form, the CDR3 reads TGCGCCAGCAGCCCGGAAGGGTTCATTCAGCCCCAGCATTTT. Complete variable domain (other parts from reference TRBV5-1 and TRBJ1-5): KAGVTQTPRYLIKTRGQQVTLSCSPISGHRSVSWYQQTPGQGLQFLFEYFSETQRNKGNFPGRFSGRQFSNSRSEMNVSTLELGDSALYLCASSPEGFIQPQHFGDGTRLSIL.

V is TRBV10-3 and J is TRBJ1-4, with TRBD1 matching over 11 bases. V dropped 5 bases and J dropped 7; count of bases not matched to a gene: 3. Germline CDR1 ENHRY, CDR2 SYGVKD. The CDR3 length is 14 residues. In DNA form, the CDR3 reads TGTGCCATCAGTCCGGGACAGGGGGTTGAAAAACTGTTTTTT. Protein: CAISPGQGVEKLFF.

This clonotype was recorded at least ten times. This chain connects TRBV28 to TRBJ1-4; D not certain. Trimming removed 6 bases from V and 4 bases from J, with 18 bases in between. CDR1 and CDR2 (germline): MDHEN, SYDVKM. This CDR3 has 16 residues. The CDR3 loop reads CASSFGFVENNEKLFF. CDR3 bases: TGTGCCAGCAGCTTTGGCTTTGTGGAGAATAATGAAAAACTGTTTTTT.

This clonotype was seen at least ten times. The V gene is TRBV11-2, the J gene TRBJ2-5, with D perhaps TRBD1 (6 bases). This CDR3 is 14 amino acids long. Trimming left V 5 bases short and J 1 base short, with 11 bases between. Looked up from germline, CDR1 is SGHAT and CDR2 is FQNNGV. The DNA of the CDR3 is TGTGCCAGCAGCCCTTGGGGGCCCCAAGAGACCCAGTACTTC. Protein sequence: CASSPWGPQETQYF.

For this clonotype: The final CDR3 position lacks the conserved phenylalanine or tryptophan, pointing to a likely read error. No DNA is shown, since the ends of the CDR3 on it are uncertain; the CDR3 is the one TCRdb lists. The chain couples TRBV5-1 to TRBJ1-4; the D call in the table, TRBD1, was not verified against the DNA. Both ends counted, the CDR3 spans 8 residues. Germline-derived CDR1 and CDR2 are SGHRS and YFSETQ. This chain's CDR3 is CASSSEGE.

This clonotype came up once. The genes are TRBV20-1 and TRBJ2-7; 14 bases are a match to TRBD2. The V gene end was trimmed by 5 bases and the J gene end by 2 bases; junction bases not matched to a gene: 8. The CDR3 runs 16 residues. Germline V gene data show CDR1 as DFQATT and CDR2 as SNEGSKA (reference sequence). The CDR3 loop reads CSAGTGTSGGPYEQYF. The CDR3, as DNA: TGCAGTGCTGGTACCGGGACTAGCGGGGGCCCCTACGAGCAGTACTTC.

In this sample, this clonotype turned up many times. The V call is TRBV7-3, the J call TRBJ1-1; no definite D call. This CDR3 is built from 13 residues. Trimming removed 5 bases at V and 6 bases at J, with 13 bases between. Looked up from germline, CDR1 is SGHTA and CDR2 is FQGTGA. CDR3 loop: CASSRQIGSEAFF. In nucleotides, the CDR3 is TGTGCCAGCAGCCGACAAATAGGGTCTGAAGCTTTCTTT.

CDR3 nucleotide sequence: TGTGCCAGCAGCCCCCAACGATCTGACGATGAGCAGTTCTTC. Its translation is CASSPQRSDDEQFF. The chain combines TRBV7-9 with TRBJ2-1; D unclear. Germline V gives CDR1 SEHNR, CDR2 FQNEAQ (reference sequence). V gave up 5 bases and J gave up 8 bases, with 16 bases separating them. This CDR3 region has 14 residues.

This clonotype came up once. The rearrangement uses TRBV2 and TRBJ1-5; 8 nucleotides line up with TRBD1. The CDR3 totals 14 residues. J lost 7 bases, V lost 2 bases, and 4 bases had no gene match. Germline V gives CDR1 SNHLY, CDR2 FYNNEI. CDR3 residues: CASSEQGAGQPQHF. CDR3 nucleotide sequence: TGTGCCAGCAGTGAACAGGGGGCGGGACAGCCCCAGCATTTT.

This clonotype was recorded many times. V and J are TRBV29-1 and TRBJ1-2; 7 bases map to TRBD1. Germline-derived CDR1 and CDR2 are SQVTM and ANQGSEA. CDR3 length: 16 residues. The trim removed 4 bases at V and 1 base at J, leaving 12 bases unmatched. CDR3 in DNA: TGCAGCGTTGGGGGGACAGCCTTTCCCCATAACTATGGCTACACCTTC. It codes for CSVGGTAFPHNYGYTF. The full variable domain, its missing parts supplied by reference TRBV29-1 and TRBJ1-2, is SAVISQKPSRDICQRGTSLTIQCQVDSQVTMMFWYRQQPGQSLTLIATANQGSEATYESGFVIDKFPISRPNLTFSTLTVSNMSPEDSSIYLCSVGGTAFPHNYGYTFGSGTRLTVV.

The CDR3 protein is CASSRSGSNTGELFF. The CDR3 nucleotides read TGTGCCAGCAGCCGTAGCGGGTCGAACACCGGGGAGCTGTTTTTT. The chain combines TRBV11-1 with TRBJ2-2, with TRBD2 matching 7 bases. The J segment lost 0 bases and the V segment lost 5 bases, leaving 3 bases of the junction unmatched. The germline V gene has CDR1 SGHAT and CDR2 FQDESV (reference sequence). The CDR3 is 15 residues long.

The chain has TRBV7-3 and TRBJ1-5, with 7 bases lining up with TRBD1. Per the germline V gene, CDR1 is SGHTA and CDR2 is FQGTGA. The junction had 6 bases not matched to a gene; V was cut back by 4 bases and J by 6 bases. The CDR3 has 14 amino acids. This CDR3 is CASSSRQGGQPQHF. The CDR3 coding sequence is TGTGCCAGCAGCTCCCGACAGGGTGGTCAGCCCCAGCATTTT.

The genes are TRBV10-2 and TRBJ1-1; 10 bases agree with TRBD1. The CDR3 extends over 14 amino acids. V was clipped by 8 bases and J by 1 base; unmatched bases: 4. Germline V gene lookup returns CDR1 WSHSY and CDR2 SAAADI. The CDR3 spells CASGGDRGNTEAFF. CDR3 bases: TGCGCCAGCGGGGGGGACAGGGGGAACACTGAAGCTTTCTTT.

As to this clonotype: Given a much more abundant clone one base away, this may be a read error. The rearrangement uses TRBV28 and TRBJ2-5; perhaps TRBD2 as D (5 bases). This CDR3 is built from 14 residues. Germline lookup yields CDR1 MDHEN and CDR2 SYDVKM. Trimming pared 6 bases from V and 3 bases from J, leaving 14 bases between. This CDR3 is CASSRRTQEETQYF. Here the CDR3 DNA reads TGTGCCAGCAGCCGGAGGACTCAGGAAGAGACCCAGTACTTC.

This clonotype showed up many times. V gene TRBV19 combines with J gene TRBJ2-5; 9 bases are shared with TRBD2. Trimming removed 3 bases from V and 5 bases from J; junction bases left unmatched: 10. Germline assignment: CDR1 LNHDA and CDR2 SQIVND (reference sequence). The CDR3 covers 16 residues. The CDR3 reads CASSMLTSGPVETQYF. CDR3 nucleotides: TGTGCCAGTAGTATGCTAACTAGCGGGCCCGTGGAGACCCAGTACTTC. Full variable domain (rest looked up from reference TRBV19 and TRBJ2-5): DGGITQSPKYLFRKEGQNVTLSCEQNLNHDAMYWYRQDPGQGLRLIYYSQIVNDFQKGDIAEGYSVSREKKESFPLTVTSAQKNPTAFYLCASSMLTSGPVETQYFGPGTRLLVL.

This chain links TRBV6-1 with TRBJ2-5; tentative D call: TRBD1 (6 bases). V lost 4 bases and J 1 base, leaving 19 bases between the germline ends. The CDR3 covers 17 residues. CDR1 and CDR2 (germline): MNHNS, SASEGT. The CDR3 spells CASSAREFGDIQETQYF. DNA for the CDR3: TGTGCCAGCAGTGCTAGAGAGTTCGGGGACATCCAAGAGACCCAGTACTTC.

As to this clonotype: No conserved phenylalanine or tryptophan is present at the end of the CDR3, so a read error is the likely explanation. Because the CDR3's place on the DNA is in doubt, the DNA is left out and the CDR3 is given as listed by TCRdb. J is TRBJ1-3 and V is TRBV2. From germline, CDR1 is SNHLY and CDR2 FYNNEI. The CDR3 length equals 10 residues, ends included. CDR3 sequence: CASSEAPRYY.

This clonotype was recorded many times. The chain links TRBV20-1 to TRBJ2-5, with a possible D match to TRBD2 (6 bases). Germline values: CDR1 DFQATT, CDR2 SNEGSKA (reference sequence). The CDR3 runs 15 residues. With 3 bases removed from V and 2 bases from J, the gap between germline ends came to 16 bases. CDR3 loop: CSASYTSSAQETQYF. CDR3 nucleotide sequence: TGCAGTGCTAGTTATACTAGCTCTGCTCAAGAGACCCAGTACTTC.